This T cell receptor (beta chain) was retrieved from a study of technical replicates of blood from several donors. TCRdb keeps only in-frame clones here, not all; method: immunoSEQ multiplex PCR. Of tens of thousands of clones listed, 91% are singletons. The sequencing sample was made of T cells isolated from PBMCs. The receptor comes from a human donor in good health. Some clones in this sample may be carry-over from other donors' samples.

This CDR3 is CASSTGTGESQPQHF. The CDR3 nucleotides are TGCGCCAGCAGCACCGGGACAGGGGAAAGTCAGCCCCAGCATTTT. This sequence joins TRBV5-1 and TRBJ1-5; 10 bases map to TRBD1. The germline gives CDR1 SGHRS, CDR2 YFSETQ. CDR3 length equals 15 residues. V shed 4 bases and J 6 bases; nucleotides not matched to a gene: 7.